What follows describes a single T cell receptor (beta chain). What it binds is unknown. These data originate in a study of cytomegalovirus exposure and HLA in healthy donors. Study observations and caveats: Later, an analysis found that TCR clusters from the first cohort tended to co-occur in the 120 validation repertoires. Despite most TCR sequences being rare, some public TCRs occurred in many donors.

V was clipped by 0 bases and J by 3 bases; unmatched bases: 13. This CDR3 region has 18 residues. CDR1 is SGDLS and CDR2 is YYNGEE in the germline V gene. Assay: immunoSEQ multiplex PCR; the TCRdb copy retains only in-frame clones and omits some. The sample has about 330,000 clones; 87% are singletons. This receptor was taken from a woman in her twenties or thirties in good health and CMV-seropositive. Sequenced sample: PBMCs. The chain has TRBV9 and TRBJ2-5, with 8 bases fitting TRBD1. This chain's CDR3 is CASSVEGWGSGGEETQYF. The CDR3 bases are TGTGCCAGCAGCGTAGAGGGTTGGGGGTCAGGGGGCGAAGAGACCCAGTACTTC. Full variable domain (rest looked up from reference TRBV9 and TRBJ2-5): DSGVTQTPKHLITATGQRVTLRCSPRSGDLSVYWYQQSLDQGLQFLIQYYNGEERAKGNILERFSAQQFPDLHSELNLSSLELGDSALYFCASSVEGWGSGGEETQYFGPGTRLLVL.